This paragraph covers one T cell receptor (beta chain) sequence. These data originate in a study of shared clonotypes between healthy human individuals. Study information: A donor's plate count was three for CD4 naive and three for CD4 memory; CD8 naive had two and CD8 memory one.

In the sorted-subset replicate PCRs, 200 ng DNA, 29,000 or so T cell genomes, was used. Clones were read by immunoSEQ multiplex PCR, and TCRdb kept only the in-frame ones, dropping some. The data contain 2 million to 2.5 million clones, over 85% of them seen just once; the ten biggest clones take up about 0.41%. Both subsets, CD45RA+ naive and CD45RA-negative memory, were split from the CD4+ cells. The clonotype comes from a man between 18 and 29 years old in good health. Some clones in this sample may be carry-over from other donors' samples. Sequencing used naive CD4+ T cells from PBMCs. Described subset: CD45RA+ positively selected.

CDR3 in amino acids: CASSTTTGVSYNEQFF. As DNA, the CDR3 is TGTGCCAGCAGTACCACTACGGGGGTCTCCTACAATGAGCAGTTCTTC. This chain links TRBV25-1 with TRBJ2-1; perhaps TRBD2 as D (6 bases). V gave up 5 bases and J gave up 0 bases, with 14 bases separating them. CDR3 length equals 16 residues. Germline CDR1 reads MGHDK; CDR2 reads SYGVNS.